The 5 T cell receptor beta chains presented below share a single source sample, sequenced in a study of T cell responses to AZD1222 COVID-19 vaccine. Produced via immunoSEQ multiplex PCR; TCRdb's table is partial and in-frame only. The table lists hundreds of thousands of clones, about 93% of them singletons, with 1% in the top ten. The sample was peripheral blood, taken on day 0 of MenACWY control vaccination. The receptors originated from an adult in good health.

The chain has TRBV3-1 (or the pseudogene TRBV3-2) and TRBJ2-3, with TRBD1 identical over 8 bases. Germline CDR1 and CDR2: LGHDT and YNNKEL (reference sequence). The CDR3 extends over 15 amino acids. After removal of 4 bases from V and 2 bases from J, the junction contained 5 bases not matched to a gene. The CDR3 nucleotides read TGTGCCAGCAGCCTGCAGACAGGGGCCACAGATACGCAGTATTTT. Its translation is CASSLQTGATDTQYF.

V and J are TRBV18 and TRBJ1-4; tentative D call: TRBD1 (6 bases). The CDR3 consists of 17 residues. Germline loops: CDR1 KGHSH, CDR2 LQKENI. V was trimmed by 1 base and J by 0 bases, leaving 12 bases between them. Here the CDR3 reads CASSPQMRTATNEKLFF. The CDR3 nucleotides read TGTGCCAGCTCACCACAAATGAGGACAGCAACTAATGAAAAACTGTTTTTT.

The chain is built from TRBV19 and TRBJ1-2; TRBD1 matches at 8 bases. Unmatched junction bases numbered 12, after V lost 6 bases and J lost 6 bases. Per the germline V gene, CDR1 is LNHDA and CDR2 is SQIVND (reference sequence). CDR3 length: 15 residues. The CDR3 nucleotides are TGTGCCAGTAGACTAGGACAGGGAAGGCGGAATGGCTACACCTTC. As protein: CASRLGQGRRNGYTF.

This rearrangement joins TRBV27 to TRBJ1-6; the D is unclear. V gave up 3 bases and J gave up 9 bases, with 12 bases separating them. Germline lookup yields CDR1 MNHEY and CDR2 SMNVEV (reference sequence). The CDR3 is 14 residues long. The CDR3 is CASSFREAASPLHF. CDR3 DNA sequence: TGTGCCAGCAGTTTCCGGGAAGCGGCTTCACCCCTCCACTTT.

The V and J genes are TRBV5-1 and TRBJ1-1, with a tentative D call TRBD1 (6 bases). Germline CDR1 reads SGHRS; CDR2 reads YFSETQ. The CDR3 runs 13 residues. CDR3 in amino acids: CDRPTRGNTEAFF. In nucleotides, the CDR3 is TGCGACCGACCCACCAGGGGGAACACTGAAGCTTTCTTT. Full variable domain (outside the CDR3, taken from reference TRBV5-1 and TRBJ1-1): KAGVTQTPRYLIKTRGQQVTLSCSPISGHRSVSWYQQTPGQGLQFLFEYFSETQRNKGNFPGRFSGRQFSNSRSEMNVSTLELGDSALYLCDRPTRGNTEAFFGQGTRLTVV.